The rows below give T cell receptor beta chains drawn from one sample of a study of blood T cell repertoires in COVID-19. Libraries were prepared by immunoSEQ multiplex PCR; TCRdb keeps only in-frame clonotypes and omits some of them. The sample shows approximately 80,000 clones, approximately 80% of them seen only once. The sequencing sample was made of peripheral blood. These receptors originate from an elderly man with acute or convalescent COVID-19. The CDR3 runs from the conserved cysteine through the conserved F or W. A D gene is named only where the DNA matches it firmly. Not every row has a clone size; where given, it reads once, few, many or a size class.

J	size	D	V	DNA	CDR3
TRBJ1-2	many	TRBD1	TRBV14	TGTGCCAGCAGCCAGGCCGGACAGGGAGGCTATGGCTACACCTTC	CASSQAGQGGYGYTF
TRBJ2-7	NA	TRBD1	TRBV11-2	TGTGCCAGCAGCAGGGAGGACAGGGCCATCTACGAGCAGTACTTC	CASSREDRAIYEQYF
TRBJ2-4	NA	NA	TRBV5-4	TGTGCCAGCAGCTTGGAACTAGCTGCGGACATTCAGTACTTC	CASSLELAADIQYF
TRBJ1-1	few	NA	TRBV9	TGTGCCAGCAGCGTAGGGGGAGGGAGCACTGAAGCTTTCTTT	CASSVGGGSTEAFF
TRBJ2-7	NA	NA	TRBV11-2	TGTGCCAGCAGCCTGGGTTTCGAGTGGGGAGCCTACGAGCAGTACTTC	CASSLGFEWGAYEQYF
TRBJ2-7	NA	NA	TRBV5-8	TGTGCCAGCAGCTTGAATACGGGTACCTACGAGCAGTACTTC	CASSLNTGTYEQYF
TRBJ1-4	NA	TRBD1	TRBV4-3	TGCGCCAGCAGCCAGACACAGGGGGCTAATGAAAAACTGTTTTTT	CASSQTQGANEKLFF
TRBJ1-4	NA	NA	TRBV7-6	TGTGCCAGCAGCCCCGGAGGGGAAGAAAAACTGTTTTTT	CASSPGGEEKLFF
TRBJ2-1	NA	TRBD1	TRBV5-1	TGCGCCAGCAGCCCCTCGGGACAGCCAACTAGGAATGAGCAGTTCTTC	CASSPSGQPTRNEQFF
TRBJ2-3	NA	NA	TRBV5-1	TGCGCCAGCAGCTTGGCGGGCACAGATACGCAGTATTTT	CASSLAGTDTQYF
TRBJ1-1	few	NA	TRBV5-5	TGTGCCAGCAGCCCTACCACAGGGCACGCTGAAGCTTTCTTT	CASSPTTGHAEAFF
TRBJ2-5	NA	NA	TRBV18	TGTGCCAGCTCACCACGGAGAGGAGTCCAAGAGACCCAGTACTTC	CASSPRRGVQETQYF
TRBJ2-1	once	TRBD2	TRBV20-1	TGCAGTGCTAGTTCGCCTAGCGGGACCCTGTGGGATGAGCAGTTCTTC	CSASSPSGTLWDEQFF
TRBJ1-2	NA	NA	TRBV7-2	TGTGCCAGCAGTAACAATAATGGCTACACCTTC	CASSNNNGYTF
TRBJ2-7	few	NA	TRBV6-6	TGTGCCAGCAGTACAGGGACGAAGGAGCAGTACTTC	CASSTGTKEQYF
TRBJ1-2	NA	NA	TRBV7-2	TGTGCCAGCAGCTCTGGACTTCACTATGGCTACACCTTC	CASSSGLHYGYTF
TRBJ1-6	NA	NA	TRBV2	TGTGCCACCCTTAGGACTGCCGATTCACCCCTCCACTTT	CATLRTADSPLHF
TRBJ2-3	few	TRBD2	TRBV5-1	TGCGCCAGCAGCTTGCTGGGGCTAGCGGGAGGGGGAGATACGCAGTATTTT	CASSLLGLAGGGDTQYF
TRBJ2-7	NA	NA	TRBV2	TGTGCCAGCAGTAGGACAGAATACGAGCAGTACTTC	CASSRTEYEQYF
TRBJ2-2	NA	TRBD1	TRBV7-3	TGTGCCAGCAGCTCGACGGACCCGACAGGGCGGAACACCGGGGAGCTGTTTTTT	CASSSTDPTGRNTGELFF
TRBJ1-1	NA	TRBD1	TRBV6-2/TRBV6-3	TGTGCCAGCAGTCGGGGACAGCTAACAAGCCTGAACACTGAAGCTTTCTTT	CASSRGQLTSLNTEAFF
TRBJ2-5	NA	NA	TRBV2	TGTGCCAGCAGTCCAGGGTCCCAGACGGAGACCCAGTACTTC	CASSPGSQTETQYF
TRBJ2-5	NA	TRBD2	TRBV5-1	TGCGCCAGCAGCTTGGTGGCGGGAGGAGAAGAGACCCAGTACTTC	CASSLVAGGEETQYF
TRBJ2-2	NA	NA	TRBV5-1	TGCGCCAGCAGCTCGCAGGGAGGAACCACCGGGGAGCTGTTTTTT	CASSSQGGTTGELFF
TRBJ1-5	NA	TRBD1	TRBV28	TGTGCCAGCAGTCGACAGGGCTATAGCAATCAGCCCCAGCATTTT	CASSRQGYSNQPQHF
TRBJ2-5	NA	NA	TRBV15	TGTGCCACCAGCAGAGTAGGGACTGTGGGGGGAGAGACCCAGTACTTC	CATSRVGTVGGETQYF
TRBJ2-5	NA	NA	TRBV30	TGTGCCTGGAGCCCGGGGTGGGAGACCCAGTACTTC	CAWSPGWETQYF
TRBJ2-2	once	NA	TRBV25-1	TGTGCCAGCAGTAGGAGATCCTTGGGGGAGCTGTTTTTT	CASSRRSLGELFF
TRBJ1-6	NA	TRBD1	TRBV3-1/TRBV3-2	TGTGCCAGCAGCCAAGAAGGAGGACAGGGACATAATTCACCCCTCCACTTT	CASSQEGGQGHNSPLHF
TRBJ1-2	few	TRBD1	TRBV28	TGTGCCAGCAGCTCCCGGCCTGCAGGGGGCGCCTACACCTTC	CASSSRPAGGAYTF
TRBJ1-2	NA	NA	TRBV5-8	TGTGCCAGCAGCTTGAGCCGCCGTGGGGCCCGTTCCTATGGCTACACCTTC	CASSLSRRGARSYGYTF
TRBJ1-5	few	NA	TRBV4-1	TGCGCCAGCAGCCAAGTAGTCCAAAACAATCAGCCCCAGCATTTT	CASSQVVQNNQPQHF
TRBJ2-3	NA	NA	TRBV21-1	TGTGCCAGCAGCAAAGATGAGTGCGGGGAGAGCTCCCTCCGCACAGATACGCAGTATTTT	CASSKDECGESSLRTDTQYF
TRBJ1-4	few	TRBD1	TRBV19	TGTGCCAGTAGTCCGGGGACAGGGGGCAGTGAAAAACTGTTTTTT	CASSPGTGGSEKLFF
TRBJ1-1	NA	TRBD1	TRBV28	TGTGCCAGCAGTTTCGTCGGGACAGGGCTCACTGAAGCTTTCTTT	CASSFVGTGLTEAFF
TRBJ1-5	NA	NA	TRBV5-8	TGTGCCAGCAGCTTTTGGCAGGGAACTCAGCCCCAGCATTTT	CASSFWQGTQPQHF
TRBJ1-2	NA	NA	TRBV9	TGTGCCAGCAGCGTATTATCCGGGACAACAGGGAACTATGGCTACACCTTC	CASSVLSGTTGNYGYTF
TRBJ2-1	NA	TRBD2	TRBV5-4	TGTGCCAGCAGCACGGGACTAGCGGGAGGTAATGAGCAGTTCTTC	CASSTGLAGGNEQFF
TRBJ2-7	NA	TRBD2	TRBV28	TGTGCCAGCAGTGGCAGCGGCGGGAGGGTCTACGAGCAGTACTTC	CASSGSGGRVYEQYF
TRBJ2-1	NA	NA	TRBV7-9	TGTGCCAGCAGCTTAGTCCCCAACAATGAGCAGTTCTTC	CASSLVPNNEQFF
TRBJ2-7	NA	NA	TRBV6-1	TGTGCCAGCAGTGAACGGGGCGGGAATCAAGACGAGCAGTACTTC	CASSERGGNQDEQYF
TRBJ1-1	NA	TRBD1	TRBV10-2	TGCGCCAGCAGTGCCACCGGGACAGGGAACACTGAAGCTTTCTTT	CASSATGTGNTEAFF
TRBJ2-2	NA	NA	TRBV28	TGTGCCAGCACTGGGGGGGGCGGCACCGGGGAGCTGTTTTTT	CASTGGGGTGELFF
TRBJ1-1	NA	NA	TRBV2	TGTGCCAGCAGTCCCTACACTGAAGCTTTCTTT	CASSPYTEAFF
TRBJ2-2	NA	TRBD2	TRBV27	TGTGCCAGCCGACTAGCGGGAAGTCACAGGGAGCTGTTTTTT	CASRLAGSHRELFF
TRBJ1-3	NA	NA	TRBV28	TGTGCCAGCAGTTTATACGCTCCCAGGGTTGGGAACACCATATATTTT	CASSLYAPRVGNTIYF
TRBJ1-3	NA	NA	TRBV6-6	TGTGCCAGCAGTTACCCTCCCAGCTCTGGAAACACCATATATTTT	CASSYPPSSGNTIYF
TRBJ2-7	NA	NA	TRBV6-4	TGTGCCAGCAGTGAAGAGGGAGATACGTACTTC	CASSEEGDTYF
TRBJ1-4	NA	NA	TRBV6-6	TGTGCCAGCAGTATGGACAGTCCCCGGGGTGAAAAACTGTTTTTT	CASSMDSPRGEKLFF
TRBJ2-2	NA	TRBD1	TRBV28	TGTGCCAGCAGCGTTACAGGGGCCAACACCGGGGAGCTGTTTTTT	CASSVTGANTGELFF
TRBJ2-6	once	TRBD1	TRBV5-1	TGCGCCAGCAGCCTAACGACAGGGGGCTCCGGGGCCAACGTCCTGACTTTC	CASSLTTGGSGANVLTF
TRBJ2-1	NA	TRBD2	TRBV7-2	TGTGCCAGCAGCTTAGCGGGAGGGATCAATGAGCAGTTCTTC	CASSLAGGINEQFF
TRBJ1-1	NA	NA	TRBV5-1	TGCGCCAGCAGCTTGACGGGAGGGCAGAACACTGAAGCTTTCTTT	CASSLTGGQNTEAFF
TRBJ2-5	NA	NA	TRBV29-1	TGCAGCGTTGAGGCAGCGGGCCAAGAGACCCAGTACTTC	CSVEAAGQETQYF
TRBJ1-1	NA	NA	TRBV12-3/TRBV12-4	TGTGCCAGCAGTTTAGTCCAGAACACTGAAGCTTTCTTT	CASSLVQNTEAFF
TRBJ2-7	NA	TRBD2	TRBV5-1	TGCGCCAGCAGCGTCGGACTAGCGGGAGTACGAGAGCAGTACTTC	CASSVGLAGVREQYF
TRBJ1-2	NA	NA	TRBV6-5	TGTGCCAGCAGTCGCGACCGGGGGAGAGGGGATGGCTACACCTTC	CASSRDRGRGDGYTF
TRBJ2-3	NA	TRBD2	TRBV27	TGTGCCAGCAGTTTATCCTTTCACAGCGGGAGCCCAGATACGCAGTATTTT	CASSLSFHSGSPDTQYF
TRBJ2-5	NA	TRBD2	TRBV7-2	TGTGCCAGCAGCTTATTGGGACTAGTTGGGGAGACCCAGTACTTC	CASSLLGLVGETQYF
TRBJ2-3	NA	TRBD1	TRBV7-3	TGTGCCAGCAGCCAAACGAGACAGGGGGATACGCAGTATTTT	CASSQTRQGDTQYF